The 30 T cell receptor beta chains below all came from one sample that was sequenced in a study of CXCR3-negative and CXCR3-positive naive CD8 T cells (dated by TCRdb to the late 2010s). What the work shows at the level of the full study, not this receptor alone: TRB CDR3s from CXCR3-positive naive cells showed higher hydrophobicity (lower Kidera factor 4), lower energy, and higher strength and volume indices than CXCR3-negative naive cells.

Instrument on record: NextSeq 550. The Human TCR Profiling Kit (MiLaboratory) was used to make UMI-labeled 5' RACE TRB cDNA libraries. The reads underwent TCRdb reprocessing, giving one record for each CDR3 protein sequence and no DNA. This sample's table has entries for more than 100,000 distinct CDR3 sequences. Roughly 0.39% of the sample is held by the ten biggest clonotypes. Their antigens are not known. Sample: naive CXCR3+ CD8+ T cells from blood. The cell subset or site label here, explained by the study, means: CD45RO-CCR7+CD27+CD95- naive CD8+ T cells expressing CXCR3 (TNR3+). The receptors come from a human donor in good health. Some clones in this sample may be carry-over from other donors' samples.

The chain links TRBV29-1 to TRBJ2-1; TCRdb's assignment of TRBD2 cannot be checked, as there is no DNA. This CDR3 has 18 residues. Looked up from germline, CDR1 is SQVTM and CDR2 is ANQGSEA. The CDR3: CSVVAGGPMMASYNEQFF.

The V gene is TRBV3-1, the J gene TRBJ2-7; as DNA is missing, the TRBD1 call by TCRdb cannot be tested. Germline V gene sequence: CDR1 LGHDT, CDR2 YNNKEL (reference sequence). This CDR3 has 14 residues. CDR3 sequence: CASSRRDSNYEQYF.

The CDR3 is CASSPQGGGFALDNSPLHF. The gene calls are TRBV7-9 and TRBJ1-6; checking the TCRdb D call of TRBD1 is not possible without DNA. This CDR3 comprises 19 residues. Germline assignment: CDR1 SEHNR and CDR2 FQNEAQ (reference sequence).

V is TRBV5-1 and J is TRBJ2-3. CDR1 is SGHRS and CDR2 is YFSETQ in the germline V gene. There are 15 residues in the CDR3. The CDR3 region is CASSPEQPSTDTQYF. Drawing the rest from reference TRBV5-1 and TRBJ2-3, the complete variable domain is KAGVTQTPRYLIKTRGQQVTLSCSPISGHRSVSWYQQTPGQGLQFLFEYFSETQRNKGNFPGRFSGRQFSNSRSEMNVSTLELGDSALYLCASSPEQPSTDTQYFGPGTRLTVL.

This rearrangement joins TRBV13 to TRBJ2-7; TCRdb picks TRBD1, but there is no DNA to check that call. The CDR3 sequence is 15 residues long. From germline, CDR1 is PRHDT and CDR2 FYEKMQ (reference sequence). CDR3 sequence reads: CASSNAGTGPYEQYF.

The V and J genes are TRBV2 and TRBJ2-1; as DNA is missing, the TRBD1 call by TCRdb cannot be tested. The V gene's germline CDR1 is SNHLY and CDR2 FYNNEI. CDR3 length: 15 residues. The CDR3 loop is CASSDPGGVDNEQFF.

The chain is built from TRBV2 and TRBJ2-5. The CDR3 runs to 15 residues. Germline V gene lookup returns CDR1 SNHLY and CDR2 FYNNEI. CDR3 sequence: CASSQGHREQETQYF.

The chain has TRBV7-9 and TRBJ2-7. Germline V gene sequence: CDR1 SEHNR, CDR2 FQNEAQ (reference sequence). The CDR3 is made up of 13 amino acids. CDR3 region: CASRTDSAYEQYF.

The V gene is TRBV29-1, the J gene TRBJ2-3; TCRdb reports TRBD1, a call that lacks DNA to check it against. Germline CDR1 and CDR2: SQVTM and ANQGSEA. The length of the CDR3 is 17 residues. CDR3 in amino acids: CSVVEVAGVVSTDTQYF.

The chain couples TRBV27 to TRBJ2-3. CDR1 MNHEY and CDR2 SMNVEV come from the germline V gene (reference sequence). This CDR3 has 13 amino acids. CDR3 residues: CASSVLSTDTQYF.

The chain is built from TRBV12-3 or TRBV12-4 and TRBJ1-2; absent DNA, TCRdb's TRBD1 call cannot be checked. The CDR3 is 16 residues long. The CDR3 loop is CASSVARDLANYGYTF.

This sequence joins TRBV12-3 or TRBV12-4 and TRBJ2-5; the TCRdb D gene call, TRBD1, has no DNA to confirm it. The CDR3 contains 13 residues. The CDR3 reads CASSRQAQETQYF.

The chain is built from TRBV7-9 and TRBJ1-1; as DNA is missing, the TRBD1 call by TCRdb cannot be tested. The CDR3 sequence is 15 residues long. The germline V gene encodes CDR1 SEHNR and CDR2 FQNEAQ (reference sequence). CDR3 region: CASSLGRGAWTEAFF.

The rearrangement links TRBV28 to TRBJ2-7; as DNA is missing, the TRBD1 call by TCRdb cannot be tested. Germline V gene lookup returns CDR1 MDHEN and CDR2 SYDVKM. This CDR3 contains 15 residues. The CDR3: CASSFSRARAYEQYF.

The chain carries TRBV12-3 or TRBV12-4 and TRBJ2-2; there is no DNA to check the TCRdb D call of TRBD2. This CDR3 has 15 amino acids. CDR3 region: CASSSGGTVTGELFF.

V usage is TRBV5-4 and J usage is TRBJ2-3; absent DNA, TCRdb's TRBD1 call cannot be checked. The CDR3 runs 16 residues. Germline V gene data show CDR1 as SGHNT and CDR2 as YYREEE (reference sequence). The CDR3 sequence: CASSLGTGREKDTQYF.

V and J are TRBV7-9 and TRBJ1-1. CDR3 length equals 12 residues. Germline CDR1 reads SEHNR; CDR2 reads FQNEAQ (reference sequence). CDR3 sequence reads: CASSLGADEAFF.

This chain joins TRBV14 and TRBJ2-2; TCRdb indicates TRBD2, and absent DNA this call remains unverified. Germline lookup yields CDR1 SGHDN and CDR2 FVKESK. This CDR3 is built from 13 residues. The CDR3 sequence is CASSRHGLGELFF.

CDR3 loop: CASSLGAGGTYEQYF. The chain employs TRBV7-2 and TRBJ2-7; the TCRdb D gene call, TRBD1, has no DNA to confirm it. The CDR3 length is 15 residues. In germline, CDR1 is SGHTA, CDR2 FQGNSA.

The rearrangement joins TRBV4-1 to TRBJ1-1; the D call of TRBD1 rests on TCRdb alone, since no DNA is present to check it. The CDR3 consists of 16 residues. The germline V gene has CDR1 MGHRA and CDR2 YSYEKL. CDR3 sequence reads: CASSQEVRRGGTEAFF.

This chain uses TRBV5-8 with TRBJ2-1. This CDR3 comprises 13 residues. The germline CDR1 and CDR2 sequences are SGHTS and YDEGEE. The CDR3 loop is CASSFPSYNEQFF.

Here the CDR3 reads CASSLLGGEQFF. V gene TRBV7-8 combines with J gene TRBJ2-1; the D call from TCRdb, TRBD1, cannot be confirmed without DNA. Germline CDR1 and CDR2: SGHVS and FQNEAQ. This CDR3 contains 12 residues.

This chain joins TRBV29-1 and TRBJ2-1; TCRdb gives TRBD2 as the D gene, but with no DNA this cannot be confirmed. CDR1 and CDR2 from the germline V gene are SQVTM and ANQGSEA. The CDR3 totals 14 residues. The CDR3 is CSVDSGGPYNEQFF.

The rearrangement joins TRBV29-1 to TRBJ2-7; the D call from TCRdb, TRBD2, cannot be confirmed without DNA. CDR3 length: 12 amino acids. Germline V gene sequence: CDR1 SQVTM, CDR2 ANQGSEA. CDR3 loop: CSVETASYEQYF.

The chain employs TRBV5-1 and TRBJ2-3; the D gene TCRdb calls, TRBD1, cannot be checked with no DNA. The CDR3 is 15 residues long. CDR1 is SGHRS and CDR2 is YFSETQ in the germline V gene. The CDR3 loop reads CASSVRTDFTDTQYF. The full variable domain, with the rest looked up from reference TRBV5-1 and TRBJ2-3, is KAGVTQTPRYLIKTRGQQVTLSCSPISGHRSVSWYQQTPGQGLQFLFEYFSETQRNKGNFPGRFSGRQFSNSRSEMNVSTLELGDSALYLCASSVRTDFTDTQYFGPGTRLTVL.

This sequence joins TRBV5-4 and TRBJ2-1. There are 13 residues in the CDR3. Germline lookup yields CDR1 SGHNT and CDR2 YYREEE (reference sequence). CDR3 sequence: CASSLARTTEQFF.

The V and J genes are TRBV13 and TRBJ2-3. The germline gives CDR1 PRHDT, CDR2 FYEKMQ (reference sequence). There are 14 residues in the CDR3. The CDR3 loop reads CASSLEASTDTQYF.

The CDR3 loop is CATSRVRGLASNNEQFF. The chain joins TRBV15 to TRBJ2-1; the D call of TRBD2 rests on TCRdb alone, since no DNA is present to check it. The CDR3 sequence is 17 residues long. Germline values: CDR1 LNHNV, CDR2 YYDKDF (reference sequence).

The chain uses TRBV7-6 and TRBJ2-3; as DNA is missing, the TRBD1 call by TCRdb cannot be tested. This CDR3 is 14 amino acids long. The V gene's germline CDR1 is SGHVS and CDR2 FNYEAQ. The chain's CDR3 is CASSPLYEADTQYF.

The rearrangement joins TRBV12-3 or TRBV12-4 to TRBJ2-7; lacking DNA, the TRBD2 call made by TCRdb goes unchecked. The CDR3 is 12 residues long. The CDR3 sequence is CATGIVTYEQYF.